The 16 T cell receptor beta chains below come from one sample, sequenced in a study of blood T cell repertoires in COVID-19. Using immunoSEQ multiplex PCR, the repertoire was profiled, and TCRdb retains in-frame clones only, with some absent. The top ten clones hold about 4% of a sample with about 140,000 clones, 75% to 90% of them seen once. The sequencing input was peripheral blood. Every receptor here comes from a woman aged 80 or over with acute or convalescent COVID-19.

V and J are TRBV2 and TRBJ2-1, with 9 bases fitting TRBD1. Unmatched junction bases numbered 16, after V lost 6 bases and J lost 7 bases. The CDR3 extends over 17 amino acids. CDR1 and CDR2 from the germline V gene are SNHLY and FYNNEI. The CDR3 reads CASSNPTGGGYFNEQFF. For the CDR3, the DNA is TGTGCCAGCAGCAACCCGACAGGGGGAGGTTATTTTAATGAGCAGTTCTTC.

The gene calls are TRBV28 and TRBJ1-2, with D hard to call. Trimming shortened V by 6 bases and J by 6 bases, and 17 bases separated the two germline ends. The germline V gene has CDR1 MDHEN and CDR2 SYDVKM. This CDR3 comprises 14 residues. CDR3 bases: TGTGCCAGCAGAGAGCCTTCTTATCTCCATGGCTACACCTTC. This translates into CASREPSYLHGYTF.

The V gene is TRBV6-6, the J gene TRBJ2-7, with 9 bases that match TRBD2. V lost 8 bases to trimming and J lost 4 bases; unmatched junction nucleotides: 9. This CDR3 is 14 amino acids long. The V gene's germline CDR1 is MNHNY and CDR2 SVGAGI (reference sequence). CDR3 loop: CASRLADNEYEQYF. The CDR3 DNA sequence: TGTGCCAGCCGACTAGCGGACAATGAATACGAGCAGTACTTC.

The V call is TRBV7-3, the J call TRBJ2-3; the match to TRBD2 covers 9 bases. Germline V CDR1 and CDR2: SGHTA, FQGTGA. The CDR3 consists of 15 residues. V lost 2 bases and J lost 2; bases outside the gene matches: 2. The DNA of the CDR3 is TGTGCCAGCAGCTTAGCGGGGGGGGCCACAGATACGCAGTATTTT. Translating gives CASSLAGGATDTQYF.

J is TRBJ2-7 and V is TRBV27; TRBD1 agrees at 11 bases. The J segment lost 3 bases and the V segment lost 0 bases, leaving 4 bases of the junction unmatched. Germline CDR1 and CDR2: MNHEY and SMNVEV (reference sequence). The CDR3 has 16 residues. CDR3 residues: CASSLSPGTGGYEQYF. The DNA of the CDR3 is TGTGCCAGCAGTTTATCCCCCGGGACAGGGGGCTACGAGCAGTACTTC.

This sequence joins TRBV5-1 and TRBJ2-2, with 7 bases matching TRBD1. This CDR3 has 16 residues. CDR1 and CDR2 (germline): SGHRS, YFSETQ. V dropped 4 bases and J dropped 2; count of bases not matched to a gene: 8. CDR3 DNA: TGCGCCAGCAGCCCTAAGGGACAGATCAACACCGGGGAGCTGTTTTTT. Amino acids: CASSPKGQINTGELFF.

CDR3 sequence (DNA): TGTGCCAGCAGCCCTCCGCGGAGGAGTACAGATACGCAGTATTTT. Translated, it gives CASSPPRRSTDTQYF. V gene TRBV9 combines with J gene TRBJ2-3; TRBD2 is a possible D gene (5 bases). V was trimmed by 4 bases and J by 3 bases, leaving 15 bases between them. The CDR3 totals 15 residues. Germline lookup yields CDR1 SGDLS and CDR2 YYNGEE.

The CDR3 nucleotides read TGTGCCAGCAGAGGACAGGTCACCGGGGAGCTGTTTTTT. Encoded protein: CASRGQVTGELFF. The rearrangement uses TRBV2 and TRBJ2-2, with 7 bases aligning to TRBD1. The CDR3 runs to 13 residues. J lost 4 bases, V lost 6 bases, and 2 bases had no gene match. Germline V lookup: CDR1 SNHLY, CDR2 FYNNEI.

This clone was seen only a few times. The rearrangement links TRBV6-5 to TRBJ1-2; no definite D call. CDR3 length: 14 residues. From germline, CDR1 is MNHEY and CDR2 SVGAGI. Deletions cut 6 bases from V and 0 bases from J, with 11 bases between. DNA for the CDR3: TGTGCCAGCAGCCGGGAGCCCTCTAACTATGGCTACACCTTC. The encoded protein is CASSREPSNYGYTF.

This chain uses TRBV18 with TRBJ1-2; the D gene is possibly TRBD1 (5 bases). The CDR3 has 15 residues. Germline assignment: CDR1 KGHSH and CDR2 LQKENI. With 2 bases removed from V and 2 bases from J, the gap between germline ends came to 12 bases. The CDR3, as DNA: TGTGCCAGCTCACCATACACAGGAATGAACTATGGCTACACCTTC. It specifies CASSPYTGMNYGYTF.

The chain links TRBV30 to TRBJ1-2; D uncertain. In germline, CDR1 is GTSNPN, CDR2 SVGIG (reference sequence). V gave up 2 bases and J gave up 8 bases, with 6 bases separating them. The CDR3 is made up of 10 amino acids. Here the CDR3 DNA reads TGTGCCTGGAGTCCCCTGGGCTACACCTTC. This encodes CAWSPLGYTF.

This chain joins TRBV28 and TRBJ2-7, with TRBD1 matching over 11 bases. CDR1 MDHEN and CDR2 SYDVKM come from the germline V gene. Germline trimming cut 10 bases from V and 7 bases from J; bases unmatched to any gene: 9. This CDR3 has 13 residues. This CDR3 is CAIRGQGAREQYF. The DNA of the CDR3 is TGTGCCATAAGAGGACAGGGGGCAAGAGAGCAGTACTTC.

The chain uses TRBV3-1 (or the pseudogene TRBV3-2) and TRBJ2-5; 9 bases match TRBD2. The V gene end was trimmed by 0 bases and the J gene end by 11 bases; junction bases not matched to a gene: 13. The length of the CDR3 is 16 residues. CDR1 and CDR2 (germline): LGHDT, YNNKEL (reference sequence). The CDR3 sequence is CASSQDFSAGGFQQYF. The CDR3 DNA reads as TGTGCCAGCAGCCAAGATTTTTCGGCGGGAGGGTTTCAACAGTACTTC.

The CDR3 protein is CASSWLQAGGPYEQYF. The CDR3 DNA is TGCGCCAGCAGCTGGCTCCAAGCGGGAGGGCCCTACGAGCAGTACTTC. The V call is TRBV5-1, the J call TRBJ2-7, with 10 bases lining up with TRBD2. CDR3 size: 16 residues. Germline V gene data show CDR1 as SGHRS and CDR2 as YFSETQ. With 3 bases clipped from V and 2 bases from J, the junction kept 8 bases outside the gene matches.

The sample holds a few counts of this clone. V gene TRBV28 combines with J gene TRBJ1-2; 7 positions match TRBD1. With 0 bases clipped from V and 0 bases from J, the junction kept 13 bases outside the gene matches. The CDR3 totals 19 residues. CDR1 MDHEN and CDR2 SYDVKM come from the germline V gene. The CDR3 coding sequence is TGTGCCAGCAGTTTATGGTTCGGGGCCTTACAGGGGACTAACTATGGCTACACCTTC. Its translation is CASSLWFGALQGTNYGYTF.

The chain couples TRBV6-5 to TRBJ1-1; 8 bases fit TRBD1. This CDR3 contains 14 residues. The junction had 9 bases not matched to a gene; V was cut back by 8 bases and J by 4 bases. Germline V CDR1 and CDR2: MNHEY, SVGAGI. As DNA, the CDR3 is TGTGCCAGCGGGTCAGGGGGCGCCGGCACTGAAGCTTTCTTT. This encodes CASGSGGAGTEAFF.